This TCR beta chain is from a study of T cell responses to AZD1222 COVID-19 vaccine. Assay: immunoSEQ multiplex PCR; the TCRdb copy retains only in-frame clones and omits some. The sample includes 100,000 to 150,000 clones, 75% to 95% seen only once; the top ten take 6.9%. The sample was peripheral blood, taken on day 0 of AZD1222 vaccination. The sequence was obtained from an adult in good health.

Written as DNA, the CDR3 is TGTGCCAGCAGCTTGCTAGCGGGAGTGAACACCGGGGAGCTGTTTTTT. Its translation is CASSLLAGVNTGELFF. The gene calls are TRBV7-6 and TRBJ2-2, with 10 nucleotides matching TRBD2. The J segment lost 1 base and the V segment lost 3 bases, leaving 2 bases of the junction unmatched. The CDR3 is made up of 16 amino acids. Germline CDR1 SGHVS, CDR2 FNYEAQ.